This passage covers 2 T cell receptor beta chains from one sample sequenced in a study of shared clonotypes between healthy human individuals. CD45RO-negative, CCR7-positively selected cells formed the naive CD8 fraction, excluding terminally differentiated effector memory CD45RA+ cells. Clones were sequenced by immunoSEQ multiplex PCR, and TCRdb holds only the in-frame ones, with some missing. Of millions of clones listed, roughly 91% were seen once; the top ten hold under 2%. Material for sequencing was naive CD8+ T cells from PBMCs. The receptors were gathered from a man aged 18 to 29 in good health. Some clones in this sample may be carry-over from other donors' samples.

A few counts support this clone. At the DNA level, this CDR3 is encoded by other sequences in the same sample as well. V gene TRBV19 combines with J gene TRBJ1-5; D not certain. V dropped 3 bases and J dropped 0 bases, with 9 bases sitting between them. The germline CDR1 and CDR2 sequences are LNHDA and SQIVND (reference sequence). CDR3 length equals 15 residues. The CDR3 nucleotides are TGTGCCAGTAGTATCGGGCAGTCTAGCAATCAGCCCCAGCATTTT. This encodes CASSIGQSSNQPQHF.

The J gene is TRBJ2-3, the V gene TRBV28, with 10 bases lining up with TRBD1. V shed 3 bases, J shed 4 bases, and the junction held 7 bases outside the gene matches. The germline gives CDR1 MDHEN, CDR2 SYDVKM. This CDR3 has 16 residues. The CDR3 reads CASSLPTGGNADTQYF. Here the CDR3 DNA reads TGTGCCAGCAGTTTGCCGACAGGGGGCAACGCAGATACGCAGTATTTT.